This entry lists 19 T cell receptor beta chains sequenced from one sample in a study of blood T cell repertoires in COVID-19. Profiling relied on immunoSEQ multiplex PCR, and the TCRdb table lists in-frame clones only, not all of them. The sample has roughly 200,000 clones; over 70% are singletons. Sequenced: peripheral blood. These receptors originate from a woman of 80 years or more with acute or convalescent COVID-19.

This chain links TRBV6-5 with TRBJ2-7; D is perhaps TRBD2 (7 bases). Germline V gene data show CDR1 as MNHEY and CDR2 as SVGAGI. The length of the CDR3 is 13 residues. Trimming took 8 bases from V and 6 from J, leaving 17 bases between them. CDR3 sequence reads: CASQRGEGREQYF. The CDR3, as DNA: TGTGCCAGCCAAAGGGGGGAGGGTCGCGAGCAGTACTTC.

This chain connects TRBV27 to TRBJ1-1; unclear D gene. Germline V gene data show CDR1 as MNHEY and CDR2 as SMNVEV (reference sequence). V gave up 1 base and J gave up 1 base, with 7 bases separating them. The CDR3 has 14 amino acids. CDR3 in DNA: TGTGCCAGCAGTTTATGGCGGGAGAACACTGAAGCTTTCTTT. This codes for CASSLWRENTEAFF.

This clone was detected a few times. CDR3 region: CASSTLTAYGYTF. The CDR3 DNA sequence: TGTGCCAGTAGTACCCTGACAGCATATGGCTACACCTTC. The V gene is TRBV19, the J gene TRBJ1-2, with D possibly TRBD1 on 5 matching bases. Germline values: CDR1 LNHDA, CDR2 SQIVND (reference sequence). CDR3 length equals 13 residues. V lost 4 bases and J lost 5, with 11 bases in between.

The rearrangement links TRBV18 to TRBJ1-2; D is undetermined. The CDR3 is 14 amino acids. V lost 0 bases to trimming and J lost 5 bases, with 10 bases between them. The V gene's germline CDR1 is KGHSH and CDR2 LQKENI. Here the CDR3 reads CASSPPQDAYGYTF. In nucleotides, the CDR3 is TGTGCCAGCTCACCACCCCAGGATGCATATGGCTACACCTTC.

The chain employs TRBV7-6 and TRBJ2-5, with 9 bases fitting TRBD1. The CDR3 runs to 16 residues. Germline-derived CDR1 and CDR2 are SGHVS and FNYEAQ. V trimming: 5 bases; J trimming: 6 bases; junction bases outside the gene matches: 13. The CDR3 is CASSLSGTGSGKTQYF. DNA of the CDR3: TGTGCCAGCAGCCTCTCCGGGACAGGGTCAGGGAAGACCCAGTACTTC.

The chain couples TRBV27 to TRBJ1-3; 9 bases fit TRBD1. The CDR3 has 16 residues. The J segment lost 3 bases and the V segment lost 5 bases, leaving 8 bases of the junction unmatched. CDR1 MNHEY and CDR2 SMNVEV come from the germline V gene (reference sequence). CDR3 sequence: CASSPYTGGLGNTIYF. CDR3 nucleotides: TGTGCCAGCAGTCCGTACACAGGGGGCCTTGGAAACACCATATATTTT.

The V and J genes are TRBV5-1 and TRBJ2-5, with 8 bases fitting TRBD2. With 1 base clipped from V and 0 bases from J, the junction kept 5 bases outside the gene matches. CDR1 is SGHRS and CDR2 is YFSETQ in the germline V gene. CDR3 length equals 16 residues. The CDR3 protein is CASSLSAGVYQETQYF. The DNA for the CDR3 is TGCGCCAGCAGCTTGTCAGCGGGGGTCTACCAAGAGACCCAGTACTTC.

CDR3 amino acids: CASSILRGEAFF. The CDR3 nucleotides are TGCGCCAGCAGCATCCTCCGGGGTGAAGCTTTCTTT. This chain links TRBV5-1 with TRBJ1-1; D gene ambiguous. The CDR3 contains 12 residues. Germline-derived CDR1 and CDR2 are SGHRS and YFSETQ. V shed 4 bases and J shed 7 bases, with 11 bases lying between them.

V and J are TRBV5-1 and TRBJ2-5; 8 bases are shared with TRBD1. The CDR3 runs 14 residues. V lost 6 bases and J lost 4; bases outside the gene matches: 8. Germline V gene data show CDR1 as SGHRS and CDR2 as YFSETQ. The CDR3 coding sequence is TGCGCCAGCAACAAAGGACAGGGAGGAGAGACCCAGTACTTC. The encoded protein is CASNKGQGGETQYF. The full variable domain, in which reference TRBV5-1 and TRBJ2-5 provide the parts outside the CDR3, is KAGVTQTPRYLIKTRGQQVTLSCSPISGHRSVSWYQQTPGQGLQFLFEYFSETQRNKGNFPGRFSGRQFSNSRSEMNVSTLELGDSALYLCASNKGQGGETQYFGPGTRLLVL.

The chain has TRBV5-1 and TRBJ2-5, with 13 bases identical to TRBD2. CDR3 size: 16 residues. V lost 4 bases and J lost 2; bases outside the gene matches: 5. CDR1 is SGHRS, CDR2 YFSETQ, per germline. This CDR3 reads CASSQRTSGGQETQYF. As DNA, the CDR3 is TGCGCCAGCAGCCAGAGGACTAGCGGGGGACAAGAGACCCAGTACTTC.

V gene TRBV5-6 combines with J gene TRBJ2-3; 11 nucleotides align to TRBD2. Germline CDR1 reads SGHDT; CDR2 reads YYEEEE. CDR3 length: 16 amino acids. V shed 5 bases and J 4 bases; nucleotides not matched to a gene: 9. The CDR3 reads CASSRWGLAASDTQYF. CDR3 bases: TGTGCCAGCAGTCGCTGGGGACTAGCGGCGTCAGATACGCAGTATTTT.

The sample holds many counts of this clone. The chain has TRBV3-1 (or the pseudogene TRBV3-2) and TRBJ2-7; D might be TRBD2 (6 bases). The CDR3 covers 13 residues. Looked up from germline, CDR1 is LGHDT and CDR2 is YNNKEL (reference sequence). Trimming shortened V by 6 bases and J by 5 bases, and 14 bases separated the two germline ends. CDR3 residues: CASRPGLGNEQYF. In DNA, the CDR3 is TGTGCCAGCAGGCCGGGACTGGGAAACGAGCAGTACTTC.

V and J are TRBV2 and TRBJ1-3, with a tentative D call TRBD1 (6 bases). With 2 bases removed from V and 9 bases from J, the gap between germline ends came to 14 bases. This CDR3 comprises 14 residues. Germline lookup yields CDR1 SNHLY and CDR2 FYNNEI. The CDR3 is CASSERQGWITIYF. DNA for the CDR3: TGTGCCAGCAGTGAACGTCAGGGGTGGATCACCATATATTTT.

The chain couples TRBV9 to TRBJ2-1; 13 bases match TRBD2. CDR3 size: 16 residues. V lost 0 bases, J lost 9 bases, and 6 bases stayed unmatched. Germline V lookup: CDR1 SGDLS, CDR2 YYNGEE. The CDR3 nucleotides are TGTGCCAGCAGCGTAGTACTAGCGGGAGGGAAGGGTGAGCAGTTCTTC. This codes for CASSVVLAGGKGEQFF.

This clone has a single count. The V and J genes are TRBV7-8 and TRBJ2-7; no firm D call. This CDR3 contains 14 residues. Germline V CDR1 and CDR2: SGHVS, FQNEAQ. V was shortened by 1 base and J by 0 bases, with 7 bases between the two germline ends. The CDR3 reads CASSLVVSSYEQYF. The CDR3 DNA is TGTGCCAGCAGCTTAGTTGTGAGCTCCTACGAGCAGTACTTC.

V usage is TRBV6-6 and J usage is TRBJ2-5; TRBD2 agrees at 7 bases. This CDR3 has 14 residues. Losses at the gene ends were 10 bases for V and 4 bases for J; bases not matched to a gene: 12. Germline V gene sequence: CDR1 MNHNY, CDR2 SVGAGI (reference sequence). The CDR3, as DNA: TGTGCCATCCAGAGTTTGGGGGAGGGAGAGACCCAGTACTTC. Translating gives CAIQSLGEGETQYF.

The rearrangement uses TRBV18 and TRBJ2-6, with 7 positions matching TRBD1. The CDR3 is 16 amino acids. The germline V gene has CDR1 KGHSH and CDR2 LQKENI. Unmatched junction bases numbered 5, after V lost 3 bases and J lost 3 bases. CDR3 bases: TGTGCCAGCTCACCGGGACAGCGGTATGGGGCCAACGTCCTGACTTTC. Translated: CASSPGQRYGANVLTF.

This sequence joins TRBV6-4 and TRBJ1-6; D is unresolved. The V and J ends lost 2 bases and 10 bases respectively, with 9 bases between them. CDR3 size: 13 residues. The germline gives CDR1 MRHNA, CDR2 SNTAGT. CDR3 sequence: CASSDREGSPLHF. The CDR3 coding sequence is TGTGCCAGCAGTGACAGGGAGGGATCACCCCTCCACTTT.

This chain connects TRBV5-1 to TRBJ2-1; TRBD2 is a possible D gene (5 bases). The CDR3 is 15 amino acids. Germline V gene data show CDR1 as SGHRS and CDR2 as YFSETQ. V dropped 10 bases and J dropped 2 bases, with 19 bases sitting between them. The chain's CDR3 is CASKAGVGAYNEQFF. The CDR3 DNA reads as TGCGCCTCCAAAGCCGGGGTGGGCGCCTACAATGAGCAGTTCTTC.